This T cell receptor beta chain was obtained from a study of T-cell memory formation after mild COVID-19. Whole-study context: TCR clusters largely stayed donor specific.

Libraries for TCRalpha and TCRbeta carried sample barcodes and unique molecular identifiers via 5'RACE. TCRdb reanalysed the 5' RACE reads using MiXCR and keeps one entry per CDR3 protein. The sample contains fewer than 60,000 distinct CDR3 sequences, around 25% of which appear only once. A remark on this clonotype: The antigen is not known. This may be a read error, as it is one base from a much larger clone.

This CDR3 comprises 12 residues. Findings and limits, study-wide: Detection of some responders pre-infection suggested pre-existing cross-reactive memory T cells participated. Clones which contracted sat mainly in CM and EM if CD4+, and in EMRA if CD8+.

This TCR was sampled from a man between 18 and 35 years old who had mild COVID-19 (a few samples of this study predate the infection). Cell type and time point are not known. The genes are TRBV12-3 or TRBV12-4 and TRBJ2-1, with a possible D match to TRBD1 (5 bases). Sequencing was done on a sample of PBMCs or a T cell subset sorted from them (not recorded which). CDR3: CASSSRVNEQLF. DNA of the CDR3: TGTGCCAGCAGTTCCAGGGTCAATGAGCAGTTATTC.